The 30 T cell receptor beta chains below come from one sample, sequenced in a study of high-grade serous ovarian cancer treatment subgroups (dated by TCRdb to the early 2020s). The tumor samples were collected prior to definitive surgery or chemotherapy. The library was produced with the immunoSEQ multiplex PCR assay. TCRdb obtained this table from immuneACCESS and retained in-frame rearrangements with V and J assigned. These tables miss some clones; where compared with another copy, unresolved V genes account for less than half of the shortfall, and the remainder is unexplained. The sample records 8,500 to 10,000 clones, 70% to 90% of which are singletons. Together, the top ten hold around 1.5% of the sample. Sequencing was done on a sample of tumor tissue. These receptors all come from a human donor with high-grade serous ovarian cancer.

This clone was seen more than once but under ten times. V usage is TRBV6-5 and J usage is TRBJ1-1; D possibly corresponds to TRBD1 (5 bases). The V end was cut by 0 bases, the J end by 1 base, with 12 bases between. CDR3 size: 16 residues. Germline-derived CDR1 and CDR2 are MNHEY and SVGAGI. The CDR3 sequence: CASSYSHGGTNTEAFF. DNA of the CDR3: TGTGCCAGCAGTTACTCACACGGGGGGACGAACACTGAAGCTTTCTTT.

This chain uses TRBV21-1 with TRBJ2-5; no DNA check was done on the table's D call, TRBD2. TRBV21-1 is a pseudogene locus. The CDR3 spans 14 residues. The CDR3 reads CASSWSSGEETQYF. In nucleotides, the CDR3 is TGTGCCAGCAGCTGGTCCTCCGGGGAGGAGACCCAGTACTTC.

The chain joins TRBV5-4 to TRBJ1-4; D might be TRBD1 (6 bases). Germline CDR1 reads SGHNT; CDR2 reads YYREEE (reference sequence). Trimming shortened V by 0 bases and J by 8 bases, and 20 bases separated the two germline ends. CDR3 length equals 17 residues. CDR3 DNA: TGTGCCAGCAGCTTGGATCCGGGGGCCCTTAATGGAGAAAAACTGTTTTTT. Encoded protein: CASSLDPGALNGEKLFF.

Here the CDR3 DNA reads TGTGCCAGCAGTAACCCGAATGGGAATGAGCAGTTCTTC. Its translation is CASSNPNGNEQFF. The genes are TRBV6-5 and TRBJ2-1; D not certain. In germline, CDR1 is MNHEY, CDR2 SVGAGI. This CDR3 has 13 amino acids. The V end lost 5 bases, the J end lost 7 bases, and 12 bases lay between the germline ends.

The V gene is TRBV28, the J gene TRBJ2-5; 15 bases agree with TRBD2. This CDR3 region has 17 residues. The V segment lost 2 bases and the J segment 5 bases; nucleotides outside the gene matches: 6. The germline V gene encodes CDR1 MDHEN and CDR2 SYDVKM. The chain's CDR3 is CASSLAGLAGGVETQYF. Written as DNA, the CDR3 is TGTGCCAGCAGTTTAGCGGGACTAGCGGGGGGAGTCGAGACCCAGTACTTC.

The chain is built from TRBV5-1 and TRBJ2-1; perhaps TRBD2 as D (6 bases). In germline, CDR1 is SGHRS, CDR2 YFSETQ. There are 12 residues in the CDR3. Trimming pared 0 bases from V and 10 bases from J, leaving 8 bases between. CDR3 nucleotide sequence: TGCGCCAGCAGCTTGGCGGAGGGCGAGCAGTTCTTC. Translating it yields CASSLAEGEQFF.

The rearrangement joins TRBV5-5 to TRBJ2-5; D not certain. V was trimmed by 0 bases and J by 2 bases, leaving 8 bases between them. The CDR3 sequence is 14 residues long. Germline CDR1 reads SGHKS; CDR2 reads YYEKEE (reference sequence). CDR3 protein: CASSLARQQETQYF. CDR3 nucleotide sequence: TGTGCCAGCAGCTTGGCGAGGCAGCAAGAGACCCAGTACTTC.

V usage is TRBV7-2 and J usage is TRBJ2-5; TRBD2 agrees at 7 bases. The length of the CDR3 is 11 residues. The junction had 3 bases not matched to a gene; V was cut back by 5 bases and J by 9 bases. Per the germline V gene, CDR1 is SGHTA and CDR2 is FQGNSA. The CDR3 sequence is CASSPGGAQYF. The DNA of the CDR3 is TGTGCCAGCAGCCCTGGGGGGGCCCAGTACTTC.

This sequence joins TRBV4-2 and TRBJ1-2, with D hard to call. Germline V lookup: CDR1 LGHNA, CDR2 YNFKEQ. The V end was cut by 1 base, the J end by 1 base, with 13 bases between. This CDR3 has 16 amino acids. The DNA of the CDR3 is TGTGCCAGCAGCCAAGCCCGTGGACTGAATAACTATGGCTACACCTTC. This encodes CASSQARGLNNYGYTF.

CDR3 DNA sequence: TGTGCCAGCAGCCAGAACAATGAGCAGTTCTTC. Its protein product is CASSQNNEQFF. The V and J genes are TRBV5-6 and TRBJ2-1; D call uncertain. V lost 4 bases, J lost 5 bases, and 4 bases lay in between. The germline V gene encodes CDR1 SGHDT and CDR2 YYEEEE. CDR3 size: 11 residues.

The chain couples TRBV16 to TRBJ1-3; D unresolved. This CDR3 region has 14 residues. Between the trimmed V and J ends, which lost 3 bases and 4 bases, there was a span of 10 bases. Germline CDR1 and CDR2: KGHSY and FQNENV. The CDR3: CASSHRTRGNTIYF. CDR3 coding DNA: TGTGCCAGCAGCCACAGGACGCGCGGAAACACCATATATTTT.

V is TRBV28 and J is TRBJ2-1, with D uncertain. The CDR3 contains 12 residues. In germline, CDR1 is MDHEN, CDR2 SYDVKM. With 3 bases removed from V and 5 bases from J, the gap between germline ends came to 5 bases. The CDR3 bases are TGTGCCAGCAGTTTGGATAACAATGAGCAGTTCTTC. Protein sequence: CASSLDNNEQFF. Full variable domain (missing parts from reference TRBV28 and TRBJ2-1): DVKVTQSSRYLVKRTGEKVFLECVQDMDHENMFWYRQDPGLGLRLIYFSYDVKMKEKGDIPEGYSVSREKKERFSLILESASTNQTSMYLCASSLDNNEQFFGPGTRLTVL.

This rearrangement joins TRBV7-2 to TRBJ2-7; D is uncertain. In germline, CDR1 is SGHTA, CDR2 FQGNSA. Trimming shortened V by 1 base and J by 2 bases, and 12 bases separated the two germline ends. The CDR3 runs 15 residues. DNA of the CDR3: TGTGCCAGCAGCTTAGGGGGAACGGGTGCCTACGAGCAGTACTTC. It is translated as CASSLGGTGAYEQYF.

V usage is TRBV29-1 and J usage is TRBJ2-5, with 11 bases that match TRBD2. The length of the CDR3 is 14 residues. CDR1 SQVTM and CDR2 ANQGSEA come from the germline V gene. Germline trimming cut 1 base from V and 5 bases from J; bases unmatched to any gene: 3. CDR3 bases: TGCAGCGTTGAAGGACTAGCGGGAACTGAGACCCAGTACTTC. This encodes CSVEGLAGTETQYF.

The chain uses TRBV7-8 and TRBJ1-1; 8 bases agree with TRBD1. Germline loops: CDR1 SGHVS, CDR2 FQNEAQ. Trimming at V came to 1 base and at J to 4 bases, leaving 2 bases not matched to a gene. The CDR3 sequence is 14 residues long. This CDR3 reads CASSLVGQGTEAFF. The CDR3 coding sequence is TGTGCCAGCAGCTTAGTAGGACAGGGCACTGAAGCTTTCTTT.

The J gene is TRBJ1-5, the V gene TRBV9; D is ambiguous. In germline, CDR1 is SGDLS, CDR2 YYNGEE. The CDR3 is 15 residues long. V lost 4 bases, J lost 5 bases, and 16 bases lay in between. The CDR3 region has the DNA TGTGCCAGCAGCAGTACCCCTAAGACGGATCAGCCCCAGCATTTT. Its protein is CASSSTPKTDQPQHF.

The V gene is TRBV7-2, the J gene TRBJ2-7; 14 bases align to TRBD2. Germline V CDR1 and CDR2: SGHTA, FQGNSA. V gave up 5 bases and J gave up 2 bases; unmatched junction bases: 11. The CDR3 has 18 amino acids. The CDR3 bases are TGTGCCAGCAGCCCCGGGACTAGCGGGAGTTACGAGACCTACGAGCAGTACTTC. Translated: CASSPGTSGSYETYEQYF.

In DNA, the CDR3 is TGTGCCAGCAGTTTATTGAGGGGCCTGGGGGGAAACACCATATATTTT. Its translation: CASSLLRGLGGNTIYF. The chain carries TRBV28 and TRBJ1-3, with D possibly being TRBD1 (5 bases). V was cut by 1 base and J by 4 bases, with 14 bases left in between. The length of the CDR3 is 16 residues. The germline gives CDR1 MDHEN, CDR2 SYDVKM.

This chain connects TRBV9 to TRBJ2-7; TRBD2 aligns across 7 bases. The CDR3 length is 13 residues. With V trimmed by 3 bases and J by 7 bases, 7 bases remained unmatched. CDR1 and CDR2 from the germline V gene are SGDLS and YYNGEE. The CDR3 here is CASSATSVGEQYF. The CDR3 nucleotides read TGTGCCAGCAGCGCTACTAGCGTTGGGGAGCAGTACTTC.

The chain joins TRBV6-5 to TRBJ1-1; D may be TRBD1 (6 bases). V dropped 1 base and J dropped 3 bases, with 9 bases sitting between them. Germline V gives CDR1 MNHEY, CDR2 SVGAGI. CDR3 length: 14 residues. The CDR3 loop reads CASSYLQGDTEAFF. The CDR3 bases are TGTGCCAGCAGTTACTTACAGGGAGACACTGAAGCTTTCTTT.

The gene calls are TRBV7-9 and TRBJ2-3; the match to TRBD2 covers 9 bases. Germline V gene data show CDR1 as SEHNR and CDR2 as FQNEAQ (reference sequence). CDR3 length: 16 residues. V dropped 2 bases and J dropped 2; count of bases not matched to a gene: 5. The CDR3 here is CASSLRTSATTDTQYF. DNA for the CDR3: TGTGCCAGCAGCTTACGGACTAGCGCGACCACAGATACGCAGTATTTT.

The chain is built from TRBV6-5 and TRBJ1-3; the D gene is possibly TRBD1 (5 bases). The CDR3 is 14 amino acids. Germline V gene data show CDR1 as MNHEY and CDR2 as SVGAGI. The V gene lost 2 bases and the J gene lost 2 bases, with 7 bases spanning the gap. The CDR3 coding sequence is TGTGCCAGCAGTTACGGGGCAGCTGGAAACACCATATATTTT. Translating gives CASSYGAAGNTIYF.

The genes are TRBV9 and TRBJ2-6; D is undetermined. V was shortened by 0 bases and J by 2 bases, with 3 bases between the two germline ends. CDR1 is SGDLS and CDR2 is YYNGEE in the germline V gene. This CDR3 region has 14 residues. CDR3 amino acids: CASSVVAGANVLTF. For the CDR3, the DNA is TGTGCCAGCAGCGTAGTCGCTGGGGCCAACGTCCTGACTTTC.

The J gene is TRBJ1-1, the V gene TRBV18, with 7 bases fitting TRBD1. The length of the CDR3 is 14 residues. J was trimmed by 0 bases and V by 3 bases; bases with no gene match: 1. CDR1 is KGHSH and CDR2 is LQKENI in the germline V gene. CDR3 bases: TGTGCCAGCTCACCGACAGGGATGAACACTGAAGCTTTCTTT. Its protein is CASSPTGMNTEAFF.

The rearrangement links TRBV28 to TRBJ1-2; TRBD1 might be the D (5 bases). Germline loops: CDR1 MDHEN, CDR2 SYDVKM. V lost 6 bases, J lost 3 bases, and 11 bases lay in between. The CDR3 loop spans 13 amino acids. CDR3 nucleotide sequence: TGTGCCAGCAGAGTAGACAGCCACTATGGCTACACCTTC. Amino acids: CASRVDSHYGYTF.

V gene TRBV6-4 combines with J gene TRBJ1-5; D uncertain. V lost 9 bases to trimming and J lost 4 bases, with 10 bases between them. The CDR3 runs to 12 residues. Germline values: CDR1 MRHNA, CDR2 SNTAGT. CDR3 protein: CARLNSNQPQHF. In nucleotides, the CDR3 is TGTGCCAGACTGAATTCTAATCAGCCCCAGCATTTT.

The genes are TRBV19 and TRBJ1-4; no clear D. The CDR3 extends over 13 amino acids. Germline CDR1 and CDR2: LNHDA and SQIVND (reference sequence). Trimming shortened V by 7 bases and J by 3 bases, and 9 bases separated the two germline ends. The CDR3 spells CASNDGSNEKLFF. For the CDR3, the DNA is TGTGCCAGTAACGACGGATCTAATGAAAAACTGTTTTTT.

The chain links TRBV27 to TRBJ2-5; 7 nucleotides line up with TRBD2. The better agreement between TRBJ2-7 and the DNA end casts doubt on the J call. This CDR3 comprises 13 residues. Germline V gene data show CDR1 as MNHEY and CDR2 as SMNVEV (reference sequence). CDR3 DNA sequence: TGTGCCAGCAAACAGCGGGGCTCCTACGAGCAGTACTTC. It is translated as CASKQRGSYEQYF.

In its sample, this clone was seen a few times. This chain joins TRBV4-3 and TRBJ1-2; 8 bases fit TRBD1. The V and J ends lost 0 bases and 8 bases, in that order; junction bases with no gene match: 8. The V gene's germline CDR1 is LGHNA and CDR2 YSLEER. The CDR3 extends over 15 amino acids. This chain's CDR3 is CASSQDLWDRTGYTF. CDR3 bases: TGCGCCAGCAGCCAAGATCTATGGGACAGGACGGGCTACACCTTC.

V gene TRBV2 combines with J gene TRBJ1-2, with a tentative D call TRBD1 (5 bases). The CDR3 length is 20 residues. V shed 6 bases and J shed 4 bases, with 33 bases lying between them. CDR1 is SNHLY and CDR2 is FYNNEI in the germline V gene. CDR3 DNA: TGTGCCAGCAGGAACTCTCCGACCAACTCCGGGACCGAGTTCTTCTATGGCTACACCTTC. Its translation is CASRNSPTNSGTEFFYGYTF.